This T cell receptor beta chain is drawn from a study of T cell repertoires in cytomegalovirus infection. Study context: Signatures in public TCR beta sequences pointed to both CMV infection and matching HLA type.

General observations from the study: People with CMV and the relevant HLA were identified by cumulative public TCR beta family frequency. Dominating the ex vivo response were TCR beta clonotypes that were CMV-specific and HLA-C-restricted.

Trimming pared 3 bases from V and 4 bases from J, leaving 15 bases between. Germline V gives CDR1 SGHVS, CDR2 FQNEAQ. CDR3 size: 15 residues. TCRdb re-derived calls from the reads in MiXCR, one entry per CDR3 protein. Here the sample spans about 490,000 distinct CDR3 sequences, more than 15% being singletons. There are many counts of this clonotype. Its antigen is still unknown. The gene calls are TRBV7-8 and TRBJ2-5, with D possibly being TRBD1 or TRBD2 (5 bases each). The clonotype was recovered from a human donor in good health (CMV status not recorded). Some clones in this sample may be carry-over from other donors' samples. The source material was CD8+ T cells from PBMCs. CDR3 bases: TGTGCCAGCAGCTTGCTTCCGGGGCCTTTAGAGACCCAGTACTTC. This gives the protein CASSLLPGPLETQYF.